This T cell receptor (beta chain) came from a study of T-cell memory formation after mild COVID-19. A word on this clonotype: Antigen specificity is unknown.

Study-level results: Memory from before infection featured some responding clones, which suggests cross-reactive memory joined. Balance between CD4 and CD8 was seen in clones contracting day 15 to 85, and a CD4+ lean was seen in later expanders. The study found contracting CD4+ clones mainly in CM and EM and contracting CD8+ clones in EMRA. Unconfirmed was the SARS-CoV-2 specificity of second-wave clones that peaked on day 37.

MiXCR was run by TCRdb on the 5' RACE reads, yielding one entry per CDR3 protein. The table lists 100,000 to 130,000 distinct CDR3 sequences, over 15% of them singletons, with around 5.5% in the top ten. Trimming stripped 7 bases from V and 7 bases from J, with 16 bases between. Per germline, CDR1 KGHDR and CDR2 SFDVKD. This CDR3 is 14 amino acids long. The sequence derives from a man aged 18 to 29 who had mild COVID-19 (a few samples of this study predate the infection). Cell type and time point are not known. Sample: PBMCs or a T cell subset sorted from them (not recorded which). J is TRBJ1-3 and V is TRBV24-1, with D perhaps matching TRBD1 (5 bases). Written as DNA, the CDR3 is TGTGCCACCAGAGGGACCCCAGGGAGGAACACCATATATTTT. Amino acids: CATRGTPGRNTIYF.